The clone carrying this TCR beta chain appeared a few times. Its antigen remains unidentified. This entry is derived from a study of T cells after yellow fever vaccination. Study background: Fractions of low cell number were prepared using SMART-Seq v4 Ultra Low Input.

Trimming cost V 4 bases and J 0 bases, with 7 bases left between them. Germline V gene data show CDR1 as DFQATT and CDR2 as SNEGSKA (reference sequence). The CDR3 is 13 residues long. Study observations and caveats: Weaker overall, the secondary response nonetheless peaked faster (day 5 versus 15). Post-booster samples contained most primary-vaccination clones (roughly 96% CD4, about 87% CD8).

5'RACE template switching added a universal primer site and UMIs to TCR cDNA. TCRdb re-called the 5' RACE reads with MiXCR, one entry per CDR3 protein. The sample has hundreds of thousands of distinct CDR3 sequences, more than 3% seen once. The source material was PBMCs, sampled on the day of the yellow fever booster vaccination. The gene calls are TRBV20-1 and TRBJ2-1; D remains ambiguous. The source of this sequence is a young man who received the YFV17D yellow fever vaccine. The CDR3 DNA reads TGCAGTGCTACCAGGCCCTCCTACAATGAGCAGTTCTTC. Its translation: CSATRPSYNEQFF.